The 31 T cell receptor beta chains listed next were all sequenced from one sample in a study of tumor and adjacent non-tumor tissue in lung cancer. This sample's RNA came from whole unsorted tissue. The library came from three nested PCR rounds adapted from ARM-PCR protocols. Each CDR3 protein gets one entry after TCRdb re-called the multiplex PCR reads with MiXCR. Of 90,000 to 130,000 distinct CDR3 sequences listed, over 70% are singletons. Sequences were obtained from lung tumor tissue. These receptor sequences come from a man aged 65-85 years with non-small cell lung cancer.

A remark on this clonotype: The CDR3 end shows no conserved phenylalanine or tryptophan, and so a read error is likely. It is unclear where the CDR3 begins or ends on the DNA, so no DNA is shown, and the CDR3 is as TCRdb lists it. The chain uses TRBV5-5 and TRBJ2-5. Looked up from germline, CDR1 is SGHKS and CDR2 is YYEKEE (reference sequence). The CDR3 is 13 amino acids in total, end residues counted. CDR3: CTSSLVSPETQYI.

This chain joins TRBV10-1 and TRBJ1-2, with 12 bases identical to TRBD1. The CDR3 sequence is 14 residues long. Germline assignment: CDR1 WNHNN and CDR2 SYGVQD (reference sequence). The ends lost 5 bases at V and 11 bases at J; junction bases unmatched: 9. As DNA, the CDR3 is TGCGCCAGCAGTCCCGGGACAGGGGGCGAATGGTACACCTTC. As protein: CASSPGTGGEWYTF.

This clonotype was seen once. Since no conserved phenylalanine or tryptophan closes the CDR3, a read error is the likely cause. No DNA is shown, since the ends of the CDR3 on it are uncertain; the CDR3 is the one TCRdb lists. This chain links TRBV12-3 or TRBV12-4 with TRBJ2-3. The CDR3 is 11 residues long, counting both termini. The CDR3 sequence: CASSINDTKYI.

This clonotype was seen just once. One junction end disagrees with the germline gene, perhaps due to a read error. The chain employs TRBV12-3 or TRBV12-4 and TRBJ2-1, with no clear D. The CDR3 is made up of 14 amino acids. This CDR3 reads CASSFQRIYNEKFF. The DNA for the CDR3 is TGTGCCAGCAGTTTTCAACGGATTTACAATGAGAAGTTCTTC.

Comments on this clonotype: A much more abundant neighbour one base away suggests this may be a read error. The rearrangement uses TRBV7-9 and TRBJ2-7; no firm D call. The CDR3 length is 14 residues. Germline V lookup: CDR1 SEHNR, CDR2 FQNEAQ (reference sequence). The CDR3 spells CASCLVSRSYEQYF. The CDR3 DNA reads TGTGCCAGCTGCTTAGTGAGCAGATCCTACGAGCAGTACTTC.

A note on this clonotype: A much larger clonotype is one base distant, so this may be a read error. The chain is built from TRBV11-2 and TRBJ2-5; a possible D gene is TRBD2 (6 bases). Germline V gives CDR1 SGHAT, CDR2 FQNNGV. The length of the CDR3 is 13 residues. Between the trimmed V and J ends, which lost 7 bases and 4 bases, there was a span of 13 bases. The CDR3 is CASNSHSGETQYF. Here the CDR3 DNA reads TGTGCCAGCAACTCGCATAGCGGAGAGACCCAGTACTTC.

V is TRBV5-1 and J is TRBJ2-1; TRBD2 agrees at 7 bases. Germline lookup yields CDR1 SGHRS and CDR2 YFSETQ. V dropped 0 bases and J dropped 2; count of bases not matched to a gene: 5. CDR3 length: 16 amino acids. Here the CDR3 reads CASSLAGRGTYNEQFF. In DNA, the CDR3 is TGCGCCAGCAGCTTGGCAGGGCGGGGGACCTACAATGAGCAGTTCTTC.

Comment on this clonotype: The conserved phenylalanine or tryptophan normally closing the CDR3 is absent here, so this likely arose from a read error. Because the CDR3's place on the DNA is in doubt, the DNA is left out and the CDR3 is given as listed by TCRdb. The V and J genes are TRBV6-2 or TRBV6-3 and TRBJ2-5; the table assigns TRBD1, which was not confirmed against the DNA. The CDR3 spans 13 residues, counting both ends. Per the germline V gene, CDR1 is MNHEY and CDR2 is SVGEGT. The CDR3 protein is CASSEQSGGTHYS.

This clonotype occurred many times. Since a much larger clone is just one base distant, this may be a read error. The V call is TRBV11-2, the J call TRBJ2-7, with D unresolved. Per germline, CDR1 SGHAT and CDR2 FQNNGV. The CDR3 length is 15 residues. Trimming removed 1 base at V and 0 bases at J, with 10 bases between. This CDR3 reads CASSLAFTSSYEQYF. The CDR3, as DNA: TGTGCCAGCAGCTTAGCCTTTACGTCCTCCTACGAGCAGTACTTC.

Concerning this clonotype: It may be a read error: a sequence one base away is much more abundant. This sequence joins TRBV28 and TRBJ2-2; D is perhaps TRBD2 (5 bases). Germline assignment: CDR1 MDHEN and CDR2 SYDVKM. This CDR3 has 13 residues. CDR3 nucleotide sequence: TGTGCCAGCAGTTTAATCTTTGCCGGGGAGCCGTTTTTT. This sequence encodes CASSLIFAGEPFF.

In the case of this clonotype: This CDR3 is missing its conserved last phenylalanine or tryptophan, likely due to a read error. The DNA is left out, because the CDR3 cannot be placed on it with certainty; the CDR3 is given as TCRdb lists it. The J gene is TRBJ1-2, the V gene TRBV5-5. Termini included, the CDR3 measures 15 amino acids. The germline V gene has CDR1 SGHKS and CDR2 YYEKEE (reference sequence). The CDR3 reads CASSYHHQSNYGYTL.

This clonotype was detected only once. One end of the junction fails to match germline, which may point to a read error. The rearrangement links TRBV11-3 to TRBJ2-7; a possible D gene is TRBD1 (5 bases). CDR1 is SGHNT and CDR2 is YENEEA in the germline V gene. This CDR3 is built from 15 residues. The CDR3 bases are TGTGCGAGCAGCCCGATGACAGTTTCCGTGTACAAGCACTACTTC. As protein: CASSPMTVSVYKHYF.

The count of this clonotype is one. An end of the junction differs from the germline gene, which may be a read error. The chain uses TRBV11-2 and TRBJ2-1; D possibly matches TRBD1 or TRBD2 (6 bases each). Looked up from germline, CDR1 is SGHAT and CDR2 is FQNNGV. There are 16 residues in the CDR3. CDR3 DNA: TGTGCCAGCAACTTAGTAGGGGGGAGAATATACAGTGAGCAGTTCTTC. Protein sequence: CASNLVGGRIYSEQFF. The complete variable domain, with remaining parts taken from reference TRBV11-2 and TRBJ2-1, reads EAGVAQSPRYKIIEKRQSVAFWCNPISGHATLYWYQQILGQGPKLLIQFQNNGVVDDSQLPKDRFSAERLKGVDSTLKIQPAKLEDSAVYLCASNLVGGRIYSEQFFGPGTRLTVL.

Remarks on this clonotype: At one end, the junction sequence differs from germline, possibly due to a read error. The chain is built from TRBV10-2 and TRBJ2-1; D perhaps matches TRBD2 (5 bases). The CDR3 spans 14 residues. Germline loops: CDR1 WSHSY, CDR2 SAAADI. The chain's CDR3 is CASSGETNVNEQFF. CDR3 bases: TGCGCCAGCAGTGGGGAGACTAACGTAAATGAGCAGTTTTTC.

About this clonotype: A junction end diverges from the germline sequence, so it may reflect a read error. The V and J genes are TRBV6-5 and TRBJ1-2; no clear D. The length of the CDR3 is 14 residues. Germline CDR1 is MNHEY and CDR2 is SVGAGI. CDR3: CASRYSPLEESYTF. Written as DNA, the CDR3 is TGTGCCAGCAGGTACTCTCCCCTCGAGGAAAGCTACACCTTC.

In the case of this clonotype: The junction differs from germline at one of its ends, possibly a read error. The gene calls are TRBV10-2 and TRBJ2-3; D might be TRBD2 (6 bases). The germline CDR1 and CDR2 sequences are WSHSY and SAAADI. The CDR3 runs 15 residues. The CDR3 protein is CASSESGGNTDTQNF. In nucleotides, the CDR3 is TGCGCCAGCAGTGAGAGCGGCGGGAACACGGATACGCAGAATTTT.

With respect to this clonotype: A much more abundant neighbour one base away suggests this may be a read error. V is TRBV7-8 and J is TRBJ2-1, with TRBD1 matching over 7 bases. The CDR3 consists of 16 residues. From germline, CDR1 is SGHVS and CDR2 FQNEAQ. Trimming at V came to 3 bases and at J to 6 bases, leaving 11 bases not matched to a gene. The CDR3 reads CASSFPDRVTFNEQFF. The CDR3 coding sequence is TGTGCCAGCAGCTTCCCCGACAGGGTCACCTTCAATGAGCAGTTCTTC.

Details on this clonotype: A read error may produce the germline difference seen at one junction end. The CDR3 sequence is CTSGYSKDGETQYF. In DNA, the CDR3 is TGTACCAGCGGTTACTCGAAGGACGGGGAGACCCAGTACTTC. The chain links TRBV6-6 to TRBJ2-5; TRBD2 is a possible D gene (5 bases). The CDR3 is 14 residues long. CDR1 and CDR2 from the germline V gene are MNHNY and SVGAGI (reference sequence).

Comment on this clonotype: Germline and junction disagree at one end, which may indicate a read error. The rearrangement joins TRBV11-2 to TRBJ1-2, with D uncertain. The CDR3 runs 14 residues. Germline loops: CDR1 SGHAT, CDR2 FQNNGV. CDR3 sequence (DNA): TGTGCCAACAGCCCGAGAGGGTGTACCTATGGCTACACCTTC. It encodes CANSPRGCTYGYTF.

The chain joins TRBV12-3 or TRBV12-4 to TRBJ2-5, with TRBD1 matching over 7 bases. V shed 6 bases and J 13 bases; nucleotides not matched to a gene: 14. The CDR3 is 13 amino acids. CDR3 DNA sequence: TGTGCCAGCAGACCCGGACAGGACTCCACACTGTACTTC. This encodes CASRPGQDSTLYF.

Of note for this clonotype: A clone one base away is much larger, so this may be a read error. The missing conserved phenylalanine or tryptophan at the end of this CDR3 makes a read error likely. The rearrangement links TRBV7-9 to TRBJ2-3; D is uncertain. V lost 9 bases and J 6 bases, leaving 10 bases between the germline ends. Germline V gene data show CDR1 as SEHNR and CDR2 as FQNEAQ (reference sequence). CDR3 length: 11 amino acids. The CDR3 nucleotides are TGTGCCAGTCCCGGCGCGGATACGCAGTATTAT. Translating it yields CASPGADTQYY.

This clonotype was detected only once. A much larger clone is a single base away; this may be a read error. This chain uses TRBV20-1 with TRBJ1-3, with D uncertain. There are 15 residues in the CDR3. Per germline, CDR1 DFQATT and CDR2 SNEGSKA (reference sequence). V gave up 7 bases and J gave up 0 bases, with 16 bases separating them. Written as DNA, the CDR3 is TGCAGTGTTACCAGCGGCCCGAACTCTGGAAACACCATATATTTT. It specifies CSVTSGPNSGNTIYF.

As to this clonotype: Compared with germline, one end of the junction differs, possibly owing to a read error. The rearrangement joins TRBV12-3 or TRBV12-4 to TRBJ2-2; a possible D gene is TRBD1 (5 bases). The CDR3 spans 12 residues. Here the CDR3 reads CAGSLGAWKLFF. The CDR3 DNA follows: TGTGCCGGCAGTTTAGGGGCCTGGAAGCTGTTTTTT.

About this clonotype itself: Since no conserved phenylalanine or tryptophan closes the CDR3, a read error is the likely cause. This chain's CDR3 is CASSQLIEGPGTGTYNEQFL. The CDR3 nucleotides read TGCGCCAGCAGCCAATTAATAGAGGGACCCGGGACAGGGACCTACAATGAGCAGTTCTTA. The V call is TRBV4-1, the J call TRBJ2-1, with 9 bases lining up with TRBD1. This CDR3 region has 20 residues. Trimming removed 2 bases from V and 2 bases from J; junction bases left unmatched: 16. Germline CDR1 is MGHRA and CDR2 is YSYEKL.

Details on this clonotype: Likely a read error: the CDR3 ends without its conserved phenylalanine or tryptophan. In DNA form, the CDR3 reads TGCGCCAGCAGCTTGGTCGGCGGGATGAGCACAGATACGCAGTATGTT. It yields the protein CASSLVGGMSTDTQYV. This chain joins TRBV5-1 and TRBJ2-3; TRBD2 is a possible D gene (6 bases). Germline V gene data show CDR1 as SGHRS and CDR2 as YFSETQ. The V and J ends lost 0 bases and 0 bases respectively, with 11 bases between them. The CDR3 has 16 amino acids.

The gene calls are TRBV11-2 and TRBJ2-3; TRBD2 might be the D (6 bases). CDR1 and CDR2 from the germline V gene are SGHAT and FQNNGV. V lost 5 bases and J 2 bases, leaving 29 bases between the germline ends. There are 20 residues in the CDR3. The CDR3 loop is CASSLISRLVGGANTDTQYF. The CDR3 DNA sequence: TGTGCCAGCAGCCTAATATCGCGCCTAGTGGGGGGAGCTAACACAGATACGCAGTATTTT.

Points on this clonotype: The junction does not match germline at one end; this may be a read error. The chain uses TRBV6-5 and TRBJ1-2; D remains unclear. The CDR3 totals 15 residues. Germline V gene data show CDR1 as MNHEY and CDR2 as SVGAGI. In DNA form, the CDR3 reads TGTGCCAGCTCGGCCGTGGTTGTCTCTAACTTTGGCTACACCTTC. Protein product: CASSAVVVSNFGYTF.

Points on this clonotype: A much larger clone sits a single nucleotide away, making a read error possible. The V and J genes are TRBV19 and TRBJ2-1, with D perhaps matching TRBD1 or TRBD2 (8 bases each). The germline gives CDR1 LNHDA, CDR2 SQIVND (reference sequence). This CDR3 has 17 amino acids. The CDR3 sequence is CTSSSGAGTGLYNEQFF. The CDR3 region has the DNA TGTACCAGTAGTAGCGGGGCCGGGACAGGACTCTACAATGAGCAGTTCTTC.

V and J are TRBV6-2 or TRBV6-3 and TRBJ2-6; TRBD2 matches at 9 bases. CDR3 size: 16 residues. J gave up 3 bases and V 11 bases, and 11 bases lay outside the gene matches. Germline CDR1 MNHEY, CDR2 SVGEGT. Here the CDR3 DNA reads TGTGCCGCCGGCCTAGCGGGACCAGTTGGGGCCAACGTCCTGACTTTC. Amino acids: CAAGLAGPVGANVLTF.

As regards this clonotype: The junction shows a germline mismatch at one end, possibly a read error. The chain couples TRBV6-5 to TRBJ2-7, with 12 bases matching TRBD2. This CDR3 comprises 18 residues. CDR1 and CDR2 from the germline V gene are MNHEY and SVGAGI. The CDR3 DNA reads TGTGCCAGCAGCGCCACTTCGACTAGCGGGAGCGGTCCCTACGAACAGTACTTC. It encodes CASSATSTSGSGPYEQYF.

The V call is TRBV29-1, the J call TRBJ2-5; 10 bases are shared with TRBD2. The CDR3 spans 14 residues. The J segment lost 11 bases and the V segment lost 4 bases, leaving 13 bases of the junction unmatched. Germline values: CDR1 SQVTM, CDR2 ANQGSEA. CDR3 nucleotides: TGCAGCGTTGGTGGACTAGCGGTGGGAGAGAAACAGTACTTC. This codes for CSVGGLAVGEKQYF. Full variable domain (missing parts from reference TRBV29-1 and TRBJ2-5): SAVISQKPSRDICQRGTSLTIQCQVDSQVTMMFWYRQQPGQSLTLIATANQGSEATYESGFVIDKFPISRPNLTFSTLTVSNMSPEDSSIYLCSVGGLAVGEKQYFGPGTRLLVL.